This section outlines one T cell receptor beta chain sequence together with its context. Its antigen is undetermined. The CDR3 consists of 17 residues. Per germline, CDR1 MDHEN and CDR2 SYDVKM. V was pared by 3 bases and J by 0 bases, with 15 bases between. The sample comes from a study of cytomegalovirus exposure and HLA in healthy donors. Study-wide results and caveats: The majority of CMV-associated TCR beta chains were reported as apparently HLA-restricted in a later analysis.

Each of the donors was a healthy bone marrow donor. PCR primers comprised 60 Vbeta and 13 Jbeta primers. Here immunoSEQ multiplex PCR was the method, and the copy in TCRdb shows in-frame clones only, minus some. This sample has around 100,000 clones, with 75% to 85% found just once. Input material: PBMCs. The chain couples TRBV28 to TRBJ1-3, with D possibly being TRBD1 (5 bases). The source of this sequence is a woman under 30 in good health and CMV-seropositive. CDR3: CASSLGQGPSSGNTIYF. In DNA, the CDR3 is TGTGCCAGCAGTTTGGGTCAGGGCCCGAGCTCTGGAAACACCATATATTTT.